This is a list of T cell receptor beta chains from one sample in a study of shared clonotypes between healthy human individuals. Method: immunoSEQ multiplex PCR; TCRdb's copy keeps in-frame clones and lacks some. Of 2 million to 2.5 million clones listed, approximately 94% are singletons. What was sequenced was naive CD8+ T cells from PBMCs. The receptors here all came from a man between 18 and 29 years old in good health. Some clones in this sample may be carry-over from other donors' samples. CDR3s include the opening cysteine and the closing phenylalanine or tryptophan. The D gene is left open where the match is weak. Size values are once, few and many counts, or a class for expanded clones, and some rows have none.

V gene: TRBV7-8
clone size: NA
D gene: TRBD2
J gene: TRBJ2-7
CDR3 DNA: TGTGCCAGCAGCTTGGGACTAGCGGGAGTCCCCTGGGAGCAGTACTTC
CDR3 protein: CASSLGLAGVPWEQYF

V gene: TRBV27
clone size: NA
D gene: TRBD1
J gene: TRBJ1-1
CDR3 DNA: TGTGCCAGCAGTTTTTCACGGACAGGCGATAACACTGAAGCTTTCTTT
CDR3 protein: CASSFSRTGDNTEAFF

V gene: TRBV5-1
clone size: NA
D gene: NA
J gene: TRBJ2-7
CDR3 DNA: TGCGCCAGCAGCCCCGGAAACGAGCAGTACTTC
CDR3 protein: CASSPGNEQYF

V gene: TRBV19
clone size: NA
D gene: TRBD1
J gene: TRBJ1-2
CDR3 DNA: TGTGCCAGTAGTTCACTCCCGGGACAGGCCTCGAGGGGCTACACCTTC
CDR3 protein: CASSSLPGQASRGYTF

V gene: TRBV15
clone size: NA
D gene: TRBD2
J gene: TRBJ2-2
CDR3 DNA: TGTGCCACCAGCAGAGGGGAGCGGGGCGGGGAGCTGTTTTTT
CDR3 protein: CATSRGERGGELFF

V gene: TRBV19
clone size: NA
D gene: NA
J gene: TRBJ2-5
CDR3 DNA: TGTGCCAGTAGCATGGGCGGAGGGCCGGAGACCCAGTACTTC
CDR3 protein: CASSMGGGPETQYF

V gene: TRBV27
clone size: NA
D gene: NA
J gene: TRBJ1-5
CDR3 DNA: TGTGCCAGCAGCTTAAGCAGGGGATACCAGCCCCAGCATTTT
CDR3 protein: CASSLSRGYQPQHF

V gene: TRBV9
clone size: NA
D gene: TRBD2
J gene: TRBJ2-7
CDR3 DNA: TGTGCCAGCAGCGTAGTCGGGGGGGCGATTTACGAGCAGTACTTC
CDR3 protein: CASSVVGGAIYEQYF

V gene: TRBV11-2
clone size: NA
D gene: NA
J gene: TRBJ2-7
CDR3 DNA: TGTGCCAGCAGCTTAGGTCCGGAGGTCTCCTACGAGCAGTACTTC
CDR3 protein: CASSLGPEVSYEQYF

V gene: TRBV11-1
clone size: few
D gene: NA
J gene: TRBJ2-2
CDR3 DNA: TGTGCCAGCAGCTTAGAGTTCGGTGCGGAGCTGTTTTTT
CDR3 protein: CASSLEFGAELFF

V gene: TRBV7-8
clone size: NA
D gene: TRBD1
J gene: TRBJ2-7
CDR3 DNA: TGTGCCAGCCTAGTATGGACAGGAGCCTACGAGCAGTACTTC
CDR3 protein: CASLVWTGAYEQYF

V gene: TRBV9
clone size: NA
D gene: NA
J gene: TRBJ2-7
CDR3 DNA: TGTGCCAGCAGCGTACAGGGTTGGGAGTCGAACGAGCAGTACTTC
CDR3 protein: CASSVQGWESNEQYF

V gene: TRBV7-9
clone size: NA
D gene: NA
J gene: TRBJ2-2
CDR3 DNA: TGTGCCAGCAGCTTAGAAAGGGGACGGGAGCTGTTTTTT
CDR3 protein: CASSLERGRELFF

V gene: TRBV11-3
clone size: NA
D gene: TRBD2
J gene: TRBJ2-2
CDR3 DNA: TGTGCCAGCAGCCTCAGGACTAGCGGGAGTGACACCGGGGAGCTGTTTTTT
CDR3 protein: CASSLRTSGSDTGELFF

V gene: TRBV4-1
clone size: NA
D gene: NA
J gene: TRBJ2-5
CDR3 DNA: TGCGCCAGCAGCCAAGAAACTCACCAAGAGACCCAGTACTTC
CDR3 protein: CASSQETHQETQYF

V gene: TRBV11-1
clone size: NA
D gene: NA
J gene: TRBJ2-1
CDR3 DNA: TGTGCCAGCAGCTTGCTCCCCACCATAAGGGGTAATGAGCAGTTCTTC
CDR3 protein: CASSLLPTIRGNEQFF

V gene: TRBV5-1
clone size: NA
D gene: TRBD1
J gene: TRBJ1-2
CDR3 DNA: TGCGCCAGCAGGCCCGGGACAGCATCCATCTATGGCTACACCTTC
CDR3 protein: CASRPGTASIYGYTF

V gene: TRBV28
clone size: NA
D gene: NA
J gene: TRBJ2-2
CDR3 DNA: TGTGCCACCTCTCTTTACACCGGGGAGCTGTTTTTT
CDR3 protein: CATSLYTGELFF

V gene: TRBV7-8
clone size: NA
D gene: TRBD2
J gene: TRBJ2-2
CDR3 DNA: TGTGCCAGCAGCACACCGGGACTAGCGGGAGAGGGCGGGGAGCTGTTTTTT
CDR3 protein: CASSTPGLAGEGGELFF

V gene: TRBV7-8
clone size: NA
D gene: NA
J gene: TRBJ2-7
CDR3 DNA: TGTGCCAGCAAACCGGGACCGACCCTCTACGAGCAGTACTTC
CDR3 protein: CASKPGPTLYEQYF

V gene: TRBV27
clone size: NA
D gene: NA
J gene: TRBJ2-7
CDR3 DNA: TGTGCCAGCAGTTTAAGGGGGGCCTACCCAGCCTACGAGCAGTACTTC
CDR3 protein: CASSLRGAYPAYEQYF

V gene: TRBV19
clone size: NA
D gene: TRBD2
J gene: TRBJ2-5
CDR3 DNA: TGTGCCAGTAGTATCACTAGCGGGAGGGGGGAGACCCAGTACTTC
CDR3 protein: CASSITSGRGETQYF

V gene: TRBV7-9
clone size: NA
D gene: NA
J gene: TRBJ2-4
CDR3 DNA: TGTGCCAGCAGCCCGGGGGACCCGAACATTCAGTACTTC
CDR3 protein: CASSPGDPNIQYF

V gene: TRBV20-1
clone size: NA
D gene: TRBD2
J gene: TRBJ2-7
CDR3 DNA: TGCAGTGGCGGGAGCGCCTACGAGCAGTACTTC
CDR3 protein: CSGGSAYEQYF

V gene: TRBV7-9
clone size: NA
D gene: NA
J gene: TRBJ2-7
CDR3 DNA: TGTGCCAGCAGCTTAGATTCATTTGCCCCCTACGAGCAGTACTTC
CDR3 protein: CASSLDSFAPYEQYF

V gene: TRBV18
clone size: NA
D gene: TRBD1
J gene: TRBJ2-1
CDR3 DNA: TGTGCCAGCTCACCATCCGGGACAGGGGGCAGCAGCAATGAGCAGTTCTTC
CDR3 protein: CASSPSGTGGSSNEQFF

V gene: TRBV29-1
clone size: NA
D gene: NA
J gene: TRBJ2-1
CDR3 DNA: TGCAGCGTCGAAGGTCTTTACAATGAGCAGTTCTTC
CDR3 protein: CSVEGLYNEQFF

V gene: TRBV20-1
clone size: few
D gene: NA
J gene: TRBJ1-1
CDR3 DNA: TGCAGTGCTAGAGTCCCGCGGGATTTCTTT
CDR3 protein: CSARVPRDFF

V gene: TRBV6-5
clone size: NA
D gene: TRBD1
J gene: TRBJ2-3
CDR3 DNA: TGTGCCAGCAGTCCATCGACAGGGATCGGTACGCAGTATTTT
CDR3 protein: CASSPSTGIGTQYF

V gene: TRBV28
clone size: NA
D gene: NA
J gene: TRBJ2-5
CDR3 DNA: TGTGCCAGCAGCCTTAGGACACTGTACCAAGAGACCCAGTACTTC
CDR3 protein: CASSLRTLYQETQYF

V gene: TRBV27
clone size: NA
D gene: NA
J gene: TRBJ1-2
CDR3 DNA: TGTGCCAGCAGGAGAGACGACCGATACTATGGCTACACCTTC
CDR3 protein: CASRRDDRYYGYTF

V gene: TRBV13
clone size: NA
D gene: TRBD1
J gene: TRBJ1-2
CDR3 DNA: TGTGCCAGCAGCTTTTGGGGGAGCAACAGGGGCAGACATGGCTACACCTTC
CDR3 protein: CASSFWGSNRGRHGYTF

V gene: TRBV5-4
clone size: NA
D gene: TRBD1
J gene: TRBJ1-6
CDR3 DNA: TGTGCCAGCAGCGGGACAGGTCATAGGATGTCACCCCTCCACTTT
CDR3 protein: CASSGTGHRMSPLHF

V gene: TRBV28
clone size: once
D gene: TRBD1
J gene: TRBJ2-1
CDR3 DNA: TGTGCCAGCAGCCTGTGGGACAGGGGGCGCGGTCAGTTCTTC
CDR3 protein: CASSLWDRGRGQFF

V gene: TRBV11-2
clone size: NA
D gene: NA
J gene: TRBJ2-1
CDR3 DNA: TGTGCCAGCAGCCCCACTACCCCGGGACCCGCCAATGAGCAGTTCTTC
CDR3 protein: CASSPTTPGPANEQFF

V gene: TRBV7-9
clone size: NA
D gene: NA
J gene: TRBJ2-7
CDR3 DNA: TGTGCCAGCAGCAGTCCGGACGGACCTCGAGAGCAGTACTTC
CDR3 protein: CASSSPDGPREQYF

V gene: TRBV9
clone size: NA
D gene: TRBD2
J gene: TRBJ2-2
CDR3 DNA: TGTGCCAGCAGCGTACGGACTAGCGGGAGCCCCGGGGAGCTGTTTTTT
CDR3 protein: CASSVRTSGSPGELFF

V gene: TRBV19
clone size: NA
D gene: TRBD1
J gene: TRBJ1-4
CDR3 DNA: TGTGCCAGTAGCAACCAGGGGGCGCGGGGAGAAAAACTGTTTTTT
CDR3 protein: CASSNQGARGEKLFF

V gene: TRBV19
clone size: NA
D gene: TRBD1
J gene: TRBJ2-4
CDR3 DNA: TGTGCCAGTAGTGGACAGGGCTGGGACATTCAGTACTTC
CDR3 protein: CASSGQGWDIQYF

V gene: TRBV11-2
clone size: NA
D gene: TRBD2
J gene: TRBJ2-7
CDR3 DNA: TGTGCCAGCAGCTCAGGACTAGTGTCCTACGAGCAGTACTTC
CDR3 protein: CASSSGLVSYEQYF

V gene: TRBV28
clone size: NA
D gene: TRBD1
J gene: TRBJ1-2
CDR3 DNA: TGTGCCAGCAGTCCCTATCCGGACAGGGACCTCTATGGCTACACCTTC
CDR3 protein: CASSPYPDRDLYGYTF

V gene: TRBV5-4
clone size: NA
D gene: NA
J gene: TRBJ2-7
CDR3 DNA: TGTGCCAGCAGCTTCGGTACCCCTCTACTCTACGAGCAGTACTTC
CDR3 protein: CASSFGTPLLYEQYF

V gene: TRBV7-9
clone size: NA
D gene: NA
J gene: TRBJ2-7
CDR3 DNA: TGTGCCAGCAGCTTACCGACAGGCTACCCCTACGAGCAGTACTTC
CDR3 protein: CASSLPTGYPYEQYF

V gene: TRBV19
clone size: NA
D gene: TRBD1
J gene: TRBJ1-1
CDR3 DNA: TGTGCCAGTAGTATTACAGGGGCTGGCACTGAAGCTTTCTTT
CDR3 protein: CASSITGAGTEAFF

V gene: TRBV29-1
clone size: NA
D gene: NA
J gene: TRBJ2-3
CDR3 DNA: TGCAGCGTTGAAGATATAGCAACCTTAGCGGCACGCACAGATACGCAGTATTTT
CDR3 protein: CSVEDIATLAARTDTQYF

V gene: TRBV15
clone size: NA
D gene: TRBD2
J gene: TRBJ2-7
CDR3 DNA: TGTGCCACCAGCAGTGTCTACGGGAGGGCTGGCGAGCAGTACTTC
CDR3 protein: CATSSVYGRAGEQYF